A selection of T cell receptor beta chains follows, all from one sample in a study of CD8+ T cells in alopecia areata. Data came from immunoSEQ multiplex PCR; TCRdb stores just in-frame clones and leaves some out. The data contain about 220,000 clones, around 57% of them singletons. This specimen was CD4+ T cells sorted from blood, taken at week 4, from a patient treated with tofacitinib. The receptors originated from a human donor with alopecia areata. The CDR3 runs from the conserved cysteine through the conserved F or W. The order of the fields is V gene, J gene, clone size, D gene, CDR3 protein, CDR3 DNA. D genes are given only for firm matches. Rows give clone size only sometimes, using once, few, many, or a class for an expanded clone.

TRBV2	TRBJ1-4	-	-	CANGEMMGEKLFF	TGTGCCAACGGGGAGATGATGGGTGAAAAACTGTTTTTT
TRBV5-6	TRBJ1-4	few	-	CASSQPTGSVGEKLFF	TGTGCCAGCAGCCAACCCACAGGGAGTGTCGGAGAAAAACTGTTTTTT
TRBV15	TRBJ1-5	-	TRBD1	CATSATGWQPQHF	TGTGCCACCAGCGCGACAGGGTGGCAGCCCCAGCATTTT
TRBV9	TRBJ2-1	-	-	CASSVIAGDSYNEQFF	TGTGCCAGCAGCGTAATTGCGGGTGACTCCTACAATGAGCAGTTCTTC
TRBV18	TRBJ1-3	-	-	CASSHGQTGNTIYF	TGTGCCAGCTCCCATGGACAAACTGGAAACACCATATATTTT
TRBV7-9	TRBJ2-1	-	-	CASSLASGIWEQFF	TGTGCCAGCAGCTTAGCGAGCGGTATTTGGGAGCAGTTCTTC
TRBV4-3	TRBJ2-3	-	-	CASSQEPPPGPPGDTQYF	TGCGCCAGCAGCCAAGAGCCCCCCCCGGGACCGCCGGGGGATACGCAGTATTTT
TRBV7-6	TRBJ2-3	-	TRBD2	CASTRTSGRTDTQYF	TGTGCCAGCACACGGACTAGCGGGCGCACAGATACGCAGTATTTT
TRBV5-5	TRBJ1-1	few	-	CASSLGSQAAFF	TGTGCCAGCAGCTTGGGCAGTCAGGCAGCTTTCTTT
TRBV7-9	TRBJ1-2	few	TRBD1	CASSTDRGNGYTF	TGTGCCAGCAGCACGGACAGGGGAAATGGCTACACCTTC
TRBV27	TRBJ2-3	-	TRBD2	CASSVPGTSQYF	TGTGCCAGCAGTGTACCCGGGACTAGCCAGTATTTT
TRBV6-5	TRBJ2-2	-	TRBD2	CASSRLARTGELFF	TGTGCCAGCAGCCGACTAGCGAGGACCGGGGAGCTGTTTTTT
TRBV6-1	TRBJ2-5	-	TRBD1	CASSVGIRGAGGQETQYF	TGTGCCAGCAGTGTGGGGATCCGAGGGGCAGGGGGTCAGGAGACCCAGTACTTC
TRBV30	TRBJ2-1	-	-	CAWREIISGYNEQFF	TGTGCCTGGAGGGAAATTATTTCAGGGTACAATGAGCAGTTCTTC
TRBV5-6	TRBJ2-1	-	-	CASGPGASYNEQFF	TGTGCCAGCGGCCCCGGGGCTTCCTACAATGAGCAGTTCTTC
TRBV5-6	TRBJ2-2	-	-	CASSIQGPNTGELFF	TGTGCCAGCAGCATACAGGGTCCGAACACCGGGGAGCTGTTTTTT
TRBV5-6	TRBJ2-3	-	-	CASSPSAGNQQYF	TGTGCCAGCAGCCCCAGTGCGGGAAACCAGCAGTATTTT
TRBV5-1	TRBJ2-7	-	TRBD1	CASSLMGDRGHEQYF	TGCGCCAGCAGCTTGATGGGCGACAGGGGACACGAGCAGTACTTC
TRBV4-1	TRBJ2-7	few	-	CASSQVPSYEQYF	TGCGCCAGCAGCCAAGTCCCCTCCTACGAGCAGTACTTC
TRBV28	TRBJ2-7	-	-	CASSLWGAGAYEQYF	TGTGCCAGCAGTTTATGGGGGGCAGGCGCCTACGAGCAGTACTTC
TRBV5-6	TRBJ1-1	-	TRBD1	CASSRVGQGRTEAFF	TGTGCCAGCAGCCGGGTCGGACAGGGAAGGACTGAAGCTTTCTTT
TRBV2	TRBJ1-1	-	-	CASSRQISNTEAFF	TGTGCCAGCAGTCGACAGATATCGAACACTGAAGCTTTCTTT
TRBV2	TRBJ2-5	-	-	CASAGTATRETQYF	TGTGCCTCCGCCGGGACGGCCACTCGAGAGACCCAGTACTTC
TRBV6-6	TRBJ1-2	few	-	CASSLGGTLYGYTF	TGTGCCAGCAGTCTCGGTGGGACCCTCTATGGCTACACCTTC
TRBV5-1	TRBJ1-3	-	-	CASSTGVVFGNTIYF	TGCGCCAGCAGCACGGGGGTGGTCTTTGGAAACACCATATATTTT
TRBV19	TRBJ2-7	many	TRBD1	CASSVQGTSTYEQYF	TGTGCCAGTAGCGTACAGGGGACAAGCACCTACGAGCAGTACTTC
TRBV28	TRBJ2-7	-	TRBD1	CASRPGTGLHEQYF	TGTGCCAGCAGGCCAGGGACAGGGCTCCACGAGCAGTACTTC